The text below deals with one TCR beta chain. Its antigen is undetermined. Data came from immunoSEQ multiplex PCR; TCRdb stores just in-frame clones and leaves some out. The sample carries 43,000 or so clones, over 70% recorded once. Brentuximab vedotin exposure varied among the patients, all of whom had relapsed after autologous stem cell transplantation. The data stem from a study of PD-1 blockade in classical Hodgkin lymphoma. Study findings and constraints: Whereas CD4+ TCR diversity had risen significantly by C4D1, CD8+ TCR diversity had not. Exclusion was the outcome for patients who began nivolumab under 1 year after ASCT.

V lost 0 bases to trimming and J lost 5 bases; unmatched junction nucleotides: 15. Germline loops: CDR1 SGDLS, CDR2 YYNGEE. There are 18 residues in the CDR3. J is TRBJ2-5 and V is TRBV9; 8 nucleotides agree with TRBD2. This receptor was taken from a human donor with classical Hodgkin lymphoma. The sequences come from peripheral blood mononuclear cells (PBMCs), collected at baseline. CDR3 nucleotides: TGTGCCAGCAGCGTAGGCGGACTCGGCGCGGGAGGTGGGGAGACCCAGTACTTC. It is translated as CASSVGGLGAGGGETQYF.